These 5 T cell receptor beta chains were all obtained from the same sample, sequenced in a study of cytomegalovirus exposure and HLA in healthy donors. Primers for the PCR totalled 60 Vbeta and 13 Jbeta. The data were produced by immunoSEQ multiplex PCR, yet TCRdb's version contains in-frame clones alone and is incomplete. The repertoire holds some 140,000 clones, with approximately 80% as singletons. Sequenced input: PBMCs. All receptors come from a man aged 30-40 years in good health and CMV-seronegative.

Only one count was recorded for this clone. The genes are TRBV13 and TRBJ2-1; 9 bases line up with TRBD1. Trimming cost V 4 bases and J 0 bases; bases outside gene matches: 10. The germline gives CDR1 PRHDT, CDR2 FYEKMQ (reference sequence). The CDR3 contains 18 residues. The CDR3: CASSSNRGRSLSYNEQFF. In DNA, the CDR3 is TGTGCCAGCAGCTCAAACAGGGGGCGTTCGCTCTCCTACAATGAGCAGTTCTTC.

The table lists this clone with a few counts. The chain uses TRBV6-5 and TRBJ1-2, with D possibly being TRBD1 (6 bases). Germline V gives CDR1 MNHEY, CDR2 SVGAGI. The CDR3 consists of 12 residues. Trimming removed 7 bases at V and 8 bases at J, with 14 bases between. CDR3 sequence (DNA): TGTGCCAGCACCTCAGGAGACAGGGGCTACACCTTC. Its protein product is CASTSGDRGYTF.

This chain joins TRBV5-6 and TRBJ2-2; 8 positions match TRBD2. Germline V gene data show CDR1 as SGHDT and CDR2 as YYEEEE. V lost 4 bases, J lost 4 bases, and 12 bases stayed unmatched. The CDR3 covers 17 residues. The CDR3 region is CASSAETSGKTTGELFF. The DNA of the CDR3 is TGTGCCAGCAGCGCTGAAACTAGCGGAAAAACCACCGGGGAGCTGTTTTTT.

The CDR3 sequence: CASSFYGNTIYF. Here the CDR3 DNA reads TGTGCCAGCAGCTTTTATGGAAACACCATATATTTT. The chain carries TRBV11-2 and TRBJ1-3; D is unresolved. The CDR3 runs to 12 residues. Trimming left V 3 bases short and J 3 bases short, with 3 bases between. CDR1 SGHAT and CDR2 FQNNGV come from the germline V gene.

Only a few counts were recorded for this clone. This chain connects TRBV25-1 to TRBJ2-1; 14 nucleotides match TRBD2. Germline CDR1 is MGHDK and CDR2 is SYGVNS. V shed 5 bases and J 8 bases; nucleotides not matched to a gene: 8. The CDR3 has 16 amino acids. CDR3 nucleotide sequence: TGTGCCAGCAGTTCTGGGACTAGCGGGGGCCTGGATGAGCAGTTCTTC. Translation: CASSSGTSGGLDEQFF.